The TCR beta chain under discussion was sequenced for a study of human T cells and chemical hapten exposure. As handled by the study authors: Counting gave a median of around 100,000 TCRs per sample, with values ranging from roughly 20,000 to 750,000. TCRdb processed the RACE reads anew with MiXCR; each CDR3 protein has one entry. The V and J calls were not made by the authors but by TCRdb's processing. Found here are roughly 150,000 distinct CDR3 sequences, 28% of them singletons; the top ten hold roughly 2%. Time point: patch test 3, about 24 weeks after DPC sensitization. Sample treatment: therapeutic diphenylcyclopropenone sensitization with weekly scalp DPC. Every donor had alopecia and was 18 to 70 years old; all were suitable for DPC. The sequences come from whole blood, collected in connection with sensitization to the hapten diphenylcyclopropenone (DPC). The sequence was obtained from a woman under 30 with alopecia areata. Some clones in this sample may be carry-over from other donors' samples.

Written as DNA, the CDR3 is TGTGCCAGCAGTTATGGACTGGATTCATACGATGAGCAGTTCTTC. Translation gives CASSYGLDSYDEQFF. The chain has TRBV6-5 and TRBJ2-1; maybe TRBD2 (5 bases). Trimming left V 3 bases short and J 8 bases short, with 17 bases between. Looked up from germline, CDR1 is MNHEY and CDR2 is SVGAGI. The CDR3 length is 15 residues.